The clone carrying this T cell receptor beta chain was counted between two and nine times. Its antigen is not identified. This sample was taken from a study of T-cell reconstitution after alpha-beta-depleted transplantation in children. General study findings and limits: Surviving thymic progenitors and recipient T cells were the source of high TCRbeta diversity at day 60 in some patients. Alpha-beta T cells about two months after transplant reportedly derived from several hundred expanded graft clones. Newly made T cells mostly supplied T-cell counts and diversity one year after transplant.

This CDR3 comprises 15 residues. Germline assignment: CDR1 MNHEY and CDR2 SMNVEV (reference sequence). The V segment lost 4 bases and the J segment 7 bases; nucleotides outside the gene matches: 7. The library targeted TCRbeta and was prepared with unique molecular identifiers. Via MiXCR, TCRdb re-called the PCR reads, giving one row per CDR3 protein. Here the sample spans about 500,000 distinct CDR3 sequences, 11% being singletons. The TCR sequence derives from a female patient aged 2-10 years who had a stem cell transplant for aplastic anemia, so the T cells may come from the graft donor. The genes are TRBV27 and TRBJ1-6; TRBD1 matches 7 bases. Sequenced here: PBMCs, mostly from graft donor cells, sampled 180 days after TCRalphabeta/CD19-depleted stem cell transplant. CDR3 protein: CASSSTGANNSPLHF. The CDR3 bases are TGTGCCAGCAGTTCAACAGGGGCAAACAATTCACCCCTCCACTTT.